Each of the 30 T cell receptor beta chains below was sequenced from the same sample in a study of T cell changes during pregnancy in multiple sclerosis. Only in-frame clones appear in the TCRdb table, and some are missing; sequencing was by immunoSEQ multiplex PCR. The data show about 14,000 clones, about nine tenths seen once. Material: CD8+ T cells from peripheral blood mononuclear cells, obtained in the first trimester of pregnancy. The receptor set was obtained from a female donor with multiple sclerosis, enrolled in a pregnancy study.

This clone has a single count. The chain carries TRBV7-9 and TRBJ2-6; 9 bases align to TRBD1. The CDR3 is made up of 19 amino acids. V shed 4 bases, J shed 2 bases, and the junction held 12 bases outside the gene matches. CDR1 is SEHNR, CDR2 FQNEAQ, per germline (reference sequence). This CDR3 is CASSSSTGGDRAGANVLTF. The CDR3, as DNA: TGTGCCAGCAGCTCATCAACAGGGGGCGATAGGGCTGGGGCCAACGTCCTGACTTTC.

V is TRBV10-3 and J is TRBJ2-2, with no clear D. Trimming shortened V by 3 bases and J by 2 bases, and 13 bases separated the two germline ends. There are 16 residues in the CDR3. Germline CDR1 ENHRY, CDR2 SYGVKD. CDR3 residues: CAISELETINTGELFF. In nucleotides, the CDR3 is TGTGCCATCAGTGAACTCGAGACAATTAACACCGGGGAGCTGTTTTTT.

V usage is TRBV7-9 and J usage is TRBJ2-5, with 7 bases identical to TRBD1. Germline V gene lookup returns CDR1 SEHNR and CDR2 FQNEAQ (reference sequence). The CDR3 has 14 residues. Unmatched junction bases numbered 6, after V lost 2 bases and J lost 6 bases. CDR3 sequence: CASSLQTGPKTQYF. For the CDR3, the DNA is TGTGCCAGCAGCTTACAGACAGGGCCGAAGACCCAGTACTTC.

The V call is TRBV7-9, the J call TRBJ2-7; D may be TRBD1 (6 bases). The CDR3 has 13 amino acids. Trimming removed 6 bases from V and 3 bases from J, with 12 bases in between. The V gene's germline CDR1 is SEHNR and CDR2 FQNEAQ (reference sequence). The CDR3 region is CASSADSNYEQYF. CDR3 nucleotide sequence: TGTGCCAGCAGTGCGGACAGCAACTACGAGCAGTACTTC.

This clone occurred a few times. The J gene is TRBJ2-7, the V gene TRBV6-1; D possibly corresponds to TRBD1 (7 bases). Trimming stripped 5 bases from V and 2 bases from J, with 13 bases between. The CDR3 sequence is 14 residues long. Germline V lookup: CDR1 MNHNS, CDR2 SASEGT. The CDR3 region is CASSIQGEAYEQYF. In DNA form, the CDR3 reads TGTGCCAGCAGTATCCAGGGGGAGGCCTACGAGCAGTACTTC.

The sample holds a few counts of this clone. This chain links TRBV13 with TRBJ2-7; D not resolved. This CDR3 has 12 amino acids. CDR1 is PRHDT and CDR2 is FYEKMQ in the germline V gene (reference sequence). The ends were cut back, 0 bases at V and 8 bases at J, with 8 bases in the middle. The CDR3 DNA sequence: TGTGCCAGCAGCTTAGGGGCCCTCAAGCAGTACTTC. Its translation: CASSLGALKQYF.

Here the CDR3 DNA reads TGTGCCAGCAGTCCACTCCCCGGGACAGCCGCCCTCTTTAACTATGGCTACACCTTC. Amino acid sequence: CASSPLPGTAALFNYGYTF. The chain employs TRBV2 and TRBJ1-2; 7 nucleotides agree with TRBD1. CDR1 and CDR2 (germline): SNHLY, FYNNEI. J was trimmed by 1 base and V by 5 bases; bases with no gene match: 19. The CDR3 runs 19 residues.

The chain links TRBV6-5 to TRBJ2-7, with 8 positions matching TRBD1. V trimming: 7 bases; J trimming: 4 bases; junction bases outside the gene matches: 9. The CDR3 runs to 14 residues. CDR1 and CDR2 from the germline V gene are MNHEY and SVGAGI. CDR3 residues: CASTGQGSSYEQYF. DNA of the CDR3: TGTGCCAGCACCGGACAGGGCTCGTCGTACGAGCAGTACTTC.

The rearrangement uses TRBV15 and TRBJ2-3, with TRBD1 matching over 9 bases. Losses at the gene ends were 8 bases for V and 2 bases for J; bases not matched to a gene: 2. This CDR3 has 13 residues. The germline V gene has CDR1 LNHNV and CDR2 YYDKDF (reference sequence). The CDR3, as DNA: TGTGCCACCCGGGACAGGGTCACAGATACGCAGTATTTT. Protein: CATRDRVTDTQYF.

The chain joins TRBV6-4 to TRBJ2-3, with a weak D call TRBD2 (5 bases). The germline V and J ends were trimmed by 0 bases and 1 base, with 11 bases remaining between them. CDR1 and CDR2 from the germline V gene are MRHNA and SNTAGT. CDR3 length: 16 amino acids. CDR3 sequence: CASSDSPHGGTDTQYF. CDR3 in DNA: TGTGCCAGCAGTGACTCACCCCACGGGGGCACAGATACGCAGTATTTT.

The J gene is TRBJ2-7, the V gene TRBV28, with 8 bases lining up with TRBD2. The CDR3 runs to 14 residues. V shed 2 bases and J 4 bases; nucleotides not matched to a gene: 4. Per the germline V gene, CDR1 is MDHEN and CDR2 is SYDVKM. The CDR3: CASSLVGGEYEQYF. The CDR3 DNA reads TGTGCCAGCAGTTTAGTCGGGGGGGAGTACGAGCAGTACTTC.

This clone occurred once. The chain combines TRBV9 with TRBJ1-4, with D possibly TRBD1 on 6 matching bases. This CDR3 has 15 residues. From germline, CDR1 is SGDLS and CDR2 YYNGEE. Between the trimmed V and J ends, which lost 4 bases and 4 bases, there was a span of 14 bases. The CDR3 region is CASSPRGGGNEKLFF. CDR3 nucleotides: TGTGCCAGCAGCCCACGGGGAGGGGGTAATGAAAAACTGTTTTTT.

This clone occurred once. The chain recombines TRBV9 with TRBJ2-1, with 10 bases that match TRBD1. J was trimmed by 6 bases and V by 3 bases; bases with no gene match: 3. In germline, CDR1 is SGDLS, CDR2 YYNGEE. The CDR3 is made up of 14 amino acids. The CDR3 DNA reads TGTGCCAGCAGCGCGTGGACAGGGGGCAATGAGCAGTTCTTC. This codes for CASSAWTGGNEQFF. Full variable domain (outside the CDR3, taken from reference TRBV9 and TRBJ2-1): DSGVTQTPKHLITATGQRVTLRCSPRSGDLSVYWYQQSLDQGLQFLIQYYNGEERAKGNILERFSAQQFPDLHSELNLSSLELGDSALYFCASSAWTGGNEQFFGPGTRLTVL.

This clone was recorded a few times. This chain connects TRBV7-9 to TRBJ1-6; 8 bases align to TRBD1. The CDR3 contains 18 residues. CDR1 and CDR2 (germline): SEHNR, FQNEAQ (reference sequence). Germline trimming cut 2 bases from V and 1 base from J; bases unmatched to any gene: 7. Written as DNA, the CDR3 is TGTGCCAGCAGCTTAAGGACAGGGCTTGGGTCCTATAATTCACCCCTCCACTTT. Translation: CASSLRTGLGSYNSPLHF. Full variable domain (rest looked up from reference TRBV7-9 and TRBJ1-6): DTGVSQNPRHKITKRGQNVTFRCDPISEHNRLYWYRQTLGQGPEFLTYFQNEAQLEKSRLLSDRFSAERPKGSFSTLEIQRTEQGDSAMYLCASSLRTGLGSYNSPLHFGNGTRLTVT.

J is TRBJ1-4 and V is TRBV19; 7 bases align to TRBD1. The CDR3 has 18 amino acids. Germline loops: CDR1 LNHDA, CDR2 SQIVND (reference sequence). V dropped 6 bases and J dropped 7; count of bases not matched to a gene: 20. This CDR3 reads CASRSFWDSLPVGEKLFF. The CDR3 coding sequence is TGTGCCAGTAGGTCCTTTTGGGACAGCCTCCCGGTGGGTGAAAAACTGTTTTTT.

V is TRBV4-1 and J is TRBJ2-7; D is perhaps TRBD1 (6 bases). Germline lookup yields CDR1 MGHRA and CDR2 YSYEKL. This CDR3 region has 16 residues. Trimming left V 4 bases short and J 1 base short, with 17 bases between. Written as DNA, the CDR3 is TGCGCCAGCAGCCCCCCCCCGGGCAGGGGATCCTACGAGCAGTACTTC. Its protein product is CASSPPPGRGSYEQYF.

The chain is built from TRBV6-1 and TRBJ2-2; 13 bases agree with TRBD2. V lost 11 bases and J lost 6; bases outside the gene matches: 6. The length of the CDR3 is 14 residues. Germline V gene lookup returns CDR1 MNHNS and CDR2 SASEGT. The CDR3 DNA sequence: TGTGCCGGGGGACTAGCGGGGACCCCCGGGGAGCTGTTTTTT. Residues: CAGGLAGTPGELFF.

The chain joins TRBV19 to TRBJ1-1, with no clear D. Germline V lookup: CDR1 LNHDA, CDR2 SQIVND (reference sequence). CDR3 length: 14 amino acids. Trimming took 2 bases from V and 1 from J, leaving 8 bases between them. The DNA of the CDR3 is TGTGCCAGTAGTATATGGCAGTCGAACACTGAAGCTTTCTTT. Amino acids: CASSIWQSNTEAFF. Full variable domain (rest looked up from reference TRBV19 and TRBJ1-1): DGGITQSPKYLFRKEGQNVTLSCEQNLNHDAMYWYRQDPGQGLRLIYYSQIVNDFQKGDIAEGYSVSREKKESFPLTVTSAQKNPTAFYLCASSIWQSNTEAFFGQGTRLTVV.

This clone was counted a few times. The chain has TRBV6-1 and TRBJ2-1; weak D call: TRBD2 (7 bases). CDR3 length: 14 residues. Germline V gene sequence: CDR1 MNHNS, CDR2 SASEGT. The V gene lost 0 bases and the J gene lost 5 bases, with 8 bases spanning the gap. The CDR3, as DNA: TGTGCCAGCAGTGAAGCGGGGGGGCACAATGAGCAGTTCTTC. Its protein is CASSEAGGHNEQFF.

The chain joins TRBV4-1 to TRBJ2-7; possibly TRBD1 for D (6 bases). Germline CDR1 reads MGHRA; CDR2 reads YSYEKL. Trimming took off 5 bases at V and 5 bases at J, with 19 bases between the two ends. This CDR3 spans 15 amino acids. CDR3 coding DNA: TGCGCCAGCAGCAAAGTACAGGGCGTTCTAGACGAGCAGTACTTC. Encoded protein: CASSKVQGVLDEQYF.

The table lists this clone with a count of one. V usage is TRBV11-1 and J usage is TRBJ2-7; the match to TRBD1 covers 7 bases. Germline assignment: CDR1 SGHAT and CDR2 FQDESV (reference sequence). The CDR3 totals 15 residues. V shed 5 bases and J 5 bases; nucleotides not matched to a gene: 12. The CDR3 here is CASSPPPDRDNEQYF. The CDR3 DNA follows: TGTGCCAGCAGCCCCCCCCCAGACAGGGACAACGAGCAGTACTTC.

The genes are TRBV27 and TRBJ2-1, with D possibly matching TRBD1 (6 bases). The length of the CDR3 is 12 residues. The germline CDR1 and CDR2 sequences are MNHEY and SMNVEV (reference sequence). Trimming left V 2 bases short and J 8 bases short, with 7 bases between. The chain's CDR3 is CASSLQGHEQFF. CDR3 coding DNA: TGTGCCAGCAGTTTACAGGGGCATGAGCAGTTCTTC.

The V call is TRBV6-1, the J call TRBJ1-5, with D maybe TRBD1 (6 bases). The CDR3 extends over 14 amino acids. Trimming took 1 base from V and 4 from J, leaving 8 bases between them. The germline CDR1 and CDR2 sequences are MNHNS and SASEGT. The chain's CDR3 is CASSEGTENQPQHF. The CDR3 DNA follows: TGTGCCAGCAGTGAAGGGACAGAAAATCAGCCCCAGCATTTT.

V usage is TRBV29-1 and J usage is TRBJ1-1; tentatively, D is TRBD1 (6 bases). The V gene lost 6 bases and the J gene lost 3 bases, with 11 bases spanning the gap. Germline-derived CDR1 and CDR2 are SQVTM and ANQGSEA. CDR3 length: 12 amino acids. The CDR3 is CSVTPGDTEAFF. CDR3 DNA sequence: TGCAGCGTAACGCCAGGGGACACTGAAGCTTTCTTT.

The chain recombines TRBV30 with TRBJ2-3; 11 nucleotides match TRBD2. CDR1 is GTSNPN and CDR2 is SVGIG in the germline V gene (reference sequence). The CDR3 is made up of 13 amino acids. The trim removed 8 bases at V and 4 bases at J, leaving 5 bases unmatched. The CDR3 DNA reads TGTGCCCTTAGCGGGGGGGCCGCAGATACGCAGTATTTT. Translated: CALSGGAADTQYF.

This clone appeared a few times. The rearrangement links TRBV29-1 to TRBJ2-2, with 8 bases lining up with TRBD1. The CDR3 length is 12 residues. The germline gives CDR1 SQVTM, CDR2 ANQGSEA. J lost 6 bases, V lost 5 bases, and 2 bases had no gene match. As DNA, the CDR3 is TGCAGCGTTCTACAGGGGGCCGGGGAGCTGTTTTTT. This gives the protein CSVLQGAGELFF.

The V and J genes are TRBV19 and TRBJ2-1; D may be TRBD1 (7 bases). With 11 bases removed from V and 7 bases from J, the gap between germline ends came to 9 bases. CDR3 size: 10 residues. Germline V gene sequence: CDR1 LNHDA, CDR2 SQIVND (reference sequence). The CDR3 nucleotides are TGTGCCGCAGGGGGGAATGAGCAGTTCTTC. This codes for CAAGGNEQFF. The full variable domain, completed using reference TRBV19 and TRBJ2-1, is DGGITQSPKYLFRKEGQNVTLSCEQNLNHDAMYWYRQDPGQGLRLIYYSQIVNDFQKGDIAEGYSVSREKKESFPLTVTSAQKNPTAFYLCAAGGNEQFFGPGTRLTVL.

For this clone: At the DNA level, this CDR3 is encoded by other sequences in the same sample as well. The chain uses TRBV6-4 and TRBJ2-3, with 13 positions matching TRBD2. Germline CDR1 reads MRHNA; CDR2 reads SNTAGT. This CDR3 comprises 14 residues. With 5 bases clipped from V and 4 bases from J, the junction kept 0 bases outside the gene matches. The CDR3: CASSTSGGADTQYF. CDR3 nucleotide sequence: TGTGCCAGCAGTACTAGCGGGGGGGCAGATACGCAGTATTTT.

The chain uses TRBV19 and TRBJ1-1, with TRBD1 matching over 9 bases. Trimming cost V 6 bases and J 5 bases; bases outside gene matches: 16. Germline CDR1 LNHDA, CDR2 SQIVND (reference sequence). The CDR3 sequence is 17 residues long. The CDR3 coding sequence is TGTGCCAGTAGCCAGACTCTGAGGGACAGGGTGGTTACTGAAGCTTTCTTT. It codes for CASSQTLRDRVVTEAFF.

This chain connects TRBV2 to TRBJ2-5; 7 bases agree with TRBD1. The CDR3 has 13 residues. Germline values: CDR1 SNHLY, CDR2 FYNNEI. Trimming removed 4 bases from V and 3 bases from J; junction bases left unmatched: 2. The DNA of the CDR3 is TGTGCCAGCAGTGGACAGGGAGAAGAGACCCAGTACTTC. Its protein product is CASSGQGEETQYF.